What follows describes a single T cell receptor (beta chain). This clone was counted only a few times. Its antigen remains undetermined. No base quality values were provided; no much bigger clone lies one nucleotide off. Taken from cysteine to phenylalanine, the CDR3 has 15 residues. Only the CDR3 region is kept as DNA, spanning 45 bases read in frame from base 1. Per the germline V gene (reference sequence), SGHKS is the CDR1 and YYEKEE is the CDR2. V is pared back by 0 bases and J by 3 bases, with 13 bases lying between the germline termini. This specimen's time point label, interpreted: cycle 2 day 1 (C2D1) of nivolumab. Every trial patient had relapsed after autologous stem cell transplantation, and cohorts A, B and C differed in prior brentuximab vedotin exposure. The trial cohort comprised roughly 50 patients with relapsed/refractory classical Hodgkin lymphoma whose best overall responses were complete response, partial response or progressive disease. In the multi-cohort phase II CheckMate 205 trial, trial patients received single-agent nivolumab. An independent review committee assessed best overall response by applying the 2007 International Working Group response criteria. Trial PBMCs were collected immediately before nivolumab initiation (C1D1) and during therapy at cycle 2 day 1 and cycle 4 day 1. After peripheral blood was drawn into 8 mL Vacutainer Cell Preparation Tubes, PBMCs were isolated by centrifugation and then cryopreserved.

The record originates from a study of PD-1 blockade in classical Hodgkin lymphoma (dated by TCRdb to 2018 to 2020). Context from the whole study: Nivolumab dosing was 3 mg/kg intravenously every 2 weeks, continuing until either disease progression or unacceptable toxicity. A peripheral blood immune signature of response to PD-1 blockade in classical Hodgkin lymphoma was defined using TCR beta sequencing and CyTOF.

Study-wide conclusions, independent of this receptor: Newly diagnosed patients were reported to have lower baseline TCR diversity than healthy donors, and relapsed/refractory patients were reported to have lower baseline TCR diversity still. Baseline diversity similar to that of newly diagnosed patients was observed in trial patients achieving complete response, whereas significantly lower diversity was observed in partial responders and progressors. A significant rise by C4D1 was seen in CD4+ but not CD8+ TCR diversity (p=0.0027 vs p=0.16), with the rise being most apparent in complete responders (p=0.02). Lower diversity was seen in patients whose nivolumab began less than 1 year after ASCT, and these patients were left out of later analyses so that immune reconstitution would not confound the results. The study was limited to a single clinical trial cohort, and causes of repertoire differences, possibly disease activity or prior therapy, remained undefined.

Genomic DNA was isolated using the Qiagen DNeasy kit from unsorted PBMCs as well as from negatively selected CD4+ and CD8+ fractions. TCR beta CDR3 regions were amplified by immunoSEQ multiplex PCR using primers annealing to V and J segments. A synthetic immune receptor repertoire was used to minimize amplification bias, and any remaining bias was removed computationally after sequencing. The authors processed their data as follows. Custom Python scripts were used to quantify repertoire diversity as the Shannon entropy index. Unsorted, CD4+ and CD8+ repertoires were analyzed separately, except for combined analyses in which CD4+ and CD8+ sequences were merged in silico. A clone counted as expanded when the clone's frequency after treatment rose at least 2-fold relative to C1D1, and clones undetected at baseline were given a pseudocount of 0.5. Clones with 0 or 1 copy at C1D1 were defined as singleton clones, while clones with 2 or more copies were defined as non-singleton clones. Clones expanded in unsorted samples were annotated as CD4+, CD8+ or unknown by matching protein sequences in sorted samples from the same patient. Wilcoxon tests were applied to paired samples to test diversity changes from C1D1 to C4D1. TCRdb limited this immuneACCESS table to in-frame rearrangements with V and J called. A share of clones is missing; checked studies link under half to unresolved V genes, and the rest is unexplained. V and J calls and clone size are those listed in that table; D and trimming were worked out from the DNA. The sample has more than 90,000 clones on record, 80% to 90% of them singletons. The ten largest clones add up to 16% of the sample.

Recombination connected TRBV5-5 to TRBJ2-7; the D gene could be either TRBD1 or TRBD2, each agreeing at 5 bases. This receptor was identified in a human donor with classical Hodgkin lymphoma. The input for sequencing was peripheral blood mononuclear cells (PBMCs), taken before the second cycle of nivolumab. Read as DNA, the sequence is TGTGCCAGCAGCTTGGGCCCGAGGGACGGCTACGAGCAGTACTTC. Its translation reads: CASSLGPRDGYEQYF.